This T cell receptor beta chain was captured by sequencing in a study of blood T cell repertoires in COVID-19. For the study at large: Sources were T cells, B-cell-depleted T cells, or PBMCs; the material itself was cDNA or gDNA.

Adults between about 18 and 89 years of age took part from fewer than 30 US areas. Between the trimmed V and J ends, which lost 0 bases and 10 bases, there was a span of 13 bases. CDR3 size: 14 residues. Germline V lookup: CDR1 MNHEY, CDR2 SVGAGI. Profiling relied on immunoSEQ multiplex PCR, and the TCRdb table lists in-frame clones only, not all of them. The data hold 280,000 or so clones, with approximately 83% observed a single time. The clonotype was recovered from a man younger than 45 who had recovered from COVID-19. This chain connects TRBV6-5 to TRBJ1-5; D may be TRBD1 (6 bases). Sequenced material: PBMCs or T cells enriched from blood (not recorded which). CDR3 nucleotide sequence: TGTGCCAGCAGTTACTCGCGGGGGGCGAACCCCCAGCATTTT. Translating it yields CASSYSRGANPQHF.